The 9 T cell receptor beta chains in this list originate from one sample, sequenced in a study of T cell responses to AZD1222 COVID-19 vaccine. Assay: immunoSEQ multiplex PCR; the TCRdb copy retains only in-frame clones and omits some. The sample includes 130,000 or so clones, around 90% of them seen just once. Sequenced material: peripheral blood, taken on day 0 of AZD1222 vaccination. These receptors originate from an adult in good health.

This clone was seen just once. The chain combines TRBV7-6 with TRBJ2-3; 10 bases agree with TRBD2. V gave up 1 base and J gave up 0 bases; unmatched junction bases: 7. CDR3 length: 18 residues. CDR1 is SGHVS, CDR2 FNYEAQ, per germline. The CDR3 protein is CASSLEVAGGYSTDTQYF. CDR3 coding DNA: TGTGCCAGCAGCTTAGAGGTAGCGGGGGGATACAGCACAGATACGCAGTATTTT.

J is TRBJ1-2 and V is TRBV6-2 or TRBV6-3; D is ambiguous. The ends were cut back, 4 bases at V and 2 bases at J, with 8 bases in the middle. CDR1 is MNHEY, CDR2 SVGEGT, per germline. The CDR3 runs 13 residues. The CDR3 DNA follows: TGTGCCAGCAGTTTCCGGCGCAACTATGGCTACACCTTC. Its translation is CASSFRRNYGYTF.

This clone was counted a single time. The rearrangement uses TRBV9 and TRBJ2-3, with 9 positions matching TRBD2. CDR1 is SGDLS, CDR2 YYNGEE, per germline. The CDR3 runs 15 residues. The J segment lost 2 bases and the V segment lost 4 bases, leaving 5 bases of the junction unmatched. Here the CDR3 DNA reads TGTGCCAGCAGCCCCCGGACTAGCGTCACAGATACGCAGTATTTT. Translating it yields CASSPRTSVTDTQYF.

CDR3 residues: CASSIRAGANTGELFF. CDR3 DNA: TGTGCCAGTAGTATCAGGGCAGGGGCGAACACCGGGGAGCTGTTTTTT. The gene calls are TRBV19 and TRBJ2-2; D may be TRBD1 (6 bases). The CDR3 runs to 16 residues. The V gene's germline CDR1 is LNHDA and CDR2 SQIVND (reference sequence). V was cut by 3 bases and J by 0 bases, with 11 bases left in between.

The rearrangement uses TRBV23-1 and TRBJ1-5; D may be TRBD1 (5 bases). TRBV23-1 is recorded as an ORF, its role being uncertain. The CDR3 covers 16 residues. Trimming took off 0 bases at V and 5 bases at J, with 14 bases between the two ends. CDR3 bases: TGCGCCAGCAGTCAATCGGAGGAAGGGGTAGATCAGCCCCAGCATTTT. It yields the protein CASSQSEEGVDQPQHF.

The chain employs TRBV7-2 and TRBJ2-7; 12 positions agree with TRBD2. This CDR3 has 16 amino acids. Germline CDR1 is SGHTA and CDR2 is FQGNSA. V shed 5 bases, J shed 2 bases, and the junction held 7 bases outside the gene matches. The CDR3 sequence: CASSASSGGGPYEQYF. As DNA, the CDR3 is TGTGCCAGCAGCGCATCTAGCGGGGGGGGCCCCTACGAGCAGTACTTC. Together with reference TRBV7-2 and TRBJ2-7, the CDR3 gives the full variable domain: GAGVSQSPSNKVTEKGKDVELRCDPISGHTALYWYRQSLGQGLEFLIYFQGNSAPDKSGLPSDRFSAERTGGSVSTLTIQRTQQEDSAVYLCASSASSGGGPYEQYFGPGTRLTVT.

The rearrangement uses TRBV5-4 and TRBJ2-7; D gene unclear. Per germline, CDR1 SGHNT and CDR2 YYREEE (reference sequence). The ends were cut back, 0 bases at V and 0 bases at J, with 13 bases in the middle. CDR3 size: 16 residues. The CDR3 sequence is CASSLAGRTSSYEQYF. The CDR3 bases are TGTGCCAGCAGCTTGGCTGGGCGGACGAGCTCCTACGAGCAGTACTTC. Variable domain in full (rest from reference TRBV5-4 and TRBJ2-7): ETGVTQSPTHLIKTRGQQVTLRCSSQSGHNTVSWYQQALGQGPQFIFQYYREEENGRGNFPPRFSGLQFPNYSSELNVNALELDDSALYLCASSLAGRTSSYEQYFGPGTRLTVT.

J is TRBJ1-3 and V is TRBV6-5, with a tentative D call TRBD1 (5 bases). The CDR3 is 13 amino acids. V shed 11 bases and J shed 4 bases, with 15 bases lying between them. The germline V gene has CDR1 MNHEY and CDR2 SVGAGI. CDR3 DNA: TGTGCCGTCCAGGGACCCAACGGAAACACCATATATTTT. It encodes CAVQGPNGNTIYF.

The chain carries TRBV4-2 and TRBJ2-5; maybe TRBD2 (6 bases). The CDR3 runs 14 residues. V was shortened by 4 bases and J by 0 bases, with 9 bases between the two germline ends. Germline CDR1 reads LGHNA; CDR2 reads YNFKEQ. The CDR3 loop is CASSPGLDQETQYF. Here the CDR3 DNA reads TGTGCCAGCAGCCCGGGACTCGACCAAGAGACCCAGTACTTC.